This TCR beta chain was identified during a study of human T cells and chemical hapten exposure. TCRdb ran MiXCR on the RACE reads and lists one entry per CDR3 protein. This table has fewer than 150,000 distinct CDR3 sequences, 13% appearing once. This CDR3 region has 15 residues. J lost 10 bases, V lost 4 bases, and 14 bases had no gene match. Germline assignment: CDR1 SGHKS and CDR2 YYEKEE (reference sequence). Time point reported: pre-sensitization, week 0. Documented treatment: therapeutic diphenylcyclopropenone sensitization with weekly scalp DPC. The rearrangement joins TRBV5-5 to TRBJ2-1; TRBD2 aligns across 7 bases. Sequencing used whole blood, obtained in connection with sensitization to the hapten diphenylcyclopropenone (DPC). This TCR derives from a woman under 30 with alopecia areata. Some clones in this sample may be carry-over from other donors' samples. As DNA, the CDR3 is TGTGCCAGCAGCCCCTGGGGGGGTCTCTTTGGGGAGCAGTTCTTC. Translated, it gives CASSPWGGLFGEQFF. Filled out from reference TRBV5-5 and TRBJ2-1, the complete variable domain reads DAGVTQSPTHLIKTRGQQVTLRCSPISGHKSVSWYQQVLGQGPQFIFQYYEKEERGRGNFPDRFSARQFPNYSSELNVNALLLGDSALYLCASSPWGGLFGEQFFGPGTRLTVL.